These 21 T cell receptor beta chains share one sample of origin, sequenced in a study of low-dose radiotherapy and immunotherapy resistance in tumors (dated by TCRdb to about 2022). Instrument used: Illumina HiSeq 2500. Superscript III and a set of TRAV- and TRBV-specific primers were used to synthesize first-strand cDNA, so that both TCRalpha and TCRbeta chains were covered. TCRs were amplified with Phusion for roughly 20 PCR cycles, with a constant-region primer paired with the adapter attached to the V primers. TCRdb trimmed public reads at Q25 via fastp, called clones via MiXCR and kept in-frame beta chains. Identical CDR3 proteins give one entry, which carries the most common genes and DNA. The sample table contains tens of thousands of distinct CDR3 sequences; only one count was recorded for around 20% of them. The leading ten clones occupy roughly 12% of the sample. Sample time point, as interpreted from the label and publication: after trial treatment. The label giving this sample's treatment or condition can be read as: LDRT plus nivolumab, ipilimumab, low-dose cyclophosphamide and aspirin (RACIN trial).

Material: PBMCs, obtained after low-dose radiotherapy plus immunotherapy. The receptors shown here come from a female donor with ovarian cancer.

Many counts were recorded for this clonotype. The V call is TRBV5-1, the J call TRBJ2-7; 8 bases fit TRBD2. The CDR3 has 14 residues. Looked up from germline, CDR1 is SGHRS and CDR2 is YFSETQ. Trimming at V came to 4 bases and at J to 2 bases, leaving 5 bases not matched to a gene. The CDR3: CASSLAGSTYEQYF. DNA for the CDR3: TGCGCCAGCAGCCTAGCGGGTTCCACCTACGAGCAGTACTTC. The whole variable domain, remainder taken from reference TRBV5-1 and TRBJ2-7, is KAGVTQTPRYLIKTRGQQVTLSCSPISGHRSVSWYQQTPGQGLQFLFEYFSETQRNKGNFPGRFSGRQFSNSRSEMNVSTLELGDSALYLCASSLAGSTYEQYFGPGTRLTVT.

This CDR3 is CASSLGTGGGQPQHF. The CDR3 DNA follows: TGTGCCAGCAGTTTAGGGACAGGGGGCGGTCAGCCCCAGCATTTT. This chain uses TRBV12-3 or TRBV12-4 with TRBJ1-5, with 11 bases aligning to TRBD1. With 1 base clipped from V and 6 bases from J, the junction kept 2 bases outside the gene matches. The CDR3 runs to 15 residues.

On this clonotype: This likely reflects a read error, since a far larger clone is one base away. This chain joins TRBV12-3 or TRBV12-4 and TRBJ2-1; 7 nucleotides agree with TRBD2. Trimming removed 8 bases from V and 10 bases from J; junction bases left unmatched: 11. The CDR3 contains 13 residues. CDR3: CASRLAASYEQFF. CDR3 sequence (DNA): TGTGCCAGCCGGCTAGCGGCTTCCTACGAGCAGTTCTTC.

This clonotype occurred many times. This chain's CDR3 is CASSQGLPGAGVETQYF. The CDR3 bases are TGTGCCAGCAGCCAAGGCCTCCCAGGAGCGGGAGTTGAGACCCAGTACTTC. The chain employs TRBV3-1 and TRBJ2-5; the match to TRBD2 covers 8 bases. Per germline, CDR1 LGHDT and CDR2 YNNKEL (reference sequence). This CDR3 is built from 17 residues. The V gene end was trimmed by 1 base and the J gene end by 5 bases; junction bases not matched to a gene: 12.

Many counts were recorded for this clonotype. V usage is TRBV9 and J usage is TRBJ1-4; D is uncertain. The V gene's germline CDR1 is SGDLS and CDR2 YYNGEE. The CDR3 covers 12 residues. The germline V and J ends were trimmed by 0 bases and 7 bases, with 4 bases remaining between them. The CDR3: CASSVEGEKLFF. CDR3 coding DNA: TGTGCCAGCAGCGTAGAGGGTGAAAAACTGTTTTTT. Full variable domain (rest looked up from reference TRBV9 and TRBJ1-4): DSGVTQTPKHLITATGQRVTLRCSPRSGDLSVYWYQQSLDQGLQFLIQYYNGEERAKGNILERFSAQQFPDLHSELNLSSLELGDSALYFCASSVEGEKLFFGSGTQLSVL.

V is TRBV6-2 or TRBV6-3 and J is TRBJ2-1, with 8 bases fitting TRBD2. Germline V gene data show CDR1 as MNHEY and CDR2 as SVGEGT. V trimming: 5 bases; J trimming: 0 bases; junction bases outside the gene matches: 9. The CDR3 covers 17 residues. CDR3 amino acids: CASSKNTGRASYNEQFF. The CDR3 DNA is TGTGCCAGCAGTAAAAACACCGGGAGGGCCTCCTACAATGAGCAGTTCTTC.

A single count supports this clonotype. The J gene is TRBJ2-7, the V gene TRBV18; D gene unclear. Germline-derived CDR1 and CDR2 are KGHSH and LQKENI. V was cut by 3 bases and J by 4 bases, with 7 bases left in between. This CDR3 is 12 amino acids long. The CDR3 region has the DNA TGTGCCAGCTCACCTCCGGGTTACGAGCAGTACTTC. It translates to CASSPPGYEQYF.

This chain uses TRBV9 with TRBJ2-1; maybe TRBD2 (6 bases). This CDR3 spans 16 amino acids. Deletions cut 4 bases from V and 5 bases from J, with 19 bases between. Germline CDR1 reads SGDLS; CDR2 reads YYNGEE. CDR3 sequence: CASSPALGGSHNEQFF. For the CDR3, the DNA is TGTGCCAGCAGCCCCGCGTTGGGGGGTAGCCACAATGAGCAGTTCTTC.

This clonotype appeared many times. The chain links TRBV20-1 to TRBJ2-5; the match to TRBD2 covers 7 bases. In germline, CDR1 is DFQATT, CDR2 SNEGSKA (reference sequence). The CDR3 consists of 14 residues. The V segment lost 1 base and the J segment 2 bases; nucleotides outside the gene matches: 4. This CDR3 reads CSARGRTRQETQYF. The CDR3 region has the DNA TGCAGTGCTAGAGGCCGGACTAGACAAGAGACCCAGTACTTC.

This clonotype was picked up many times. The CDR3 bases are TGTGCCAGCTCCACACGGGGGGGGGAGTCCCTACGGCTATTGCATGGCTACGAGCAGTACTTC. Protein sequence: CASSTRGGESLRLLHGYEQYF. The J gene is TRBJ2-7, the V gene TRBV18; 8 nucleotides line up with TRBD2. Per germline, CDR1 KGHSH and CDR2 LQKENI. J gave up 3 bases and V 6 bases, and 28 bases lay outside the gene matches. The CDR3 length is 21 residues.

For this clonotype: This may arise from a read error, as a much more abundant clone is one base away. This chain connects TRBV30 to TRBJ1-5, with no clear D. There are 17 residues in the CDR3. CDR1 is GTSNPN, CDR2 SVGIG, per germline (reference sequence). Trimming took 2 bases from V and 1 from J, leaving 18 bases between them. DNA of the CDR3: TGTGCCTGGAGTATGTCACGGAGGCAGTTGAGCAATCAGCCCCAGCATTTT. Translating it yields CAWSMSRRQLSNQPQHF. Supplemented by reference TRBV30 and TRBJ1-5, the full variable domain reads SQTIHQWPATLVQPVGSPLSLECTVEGTSNPNLYWYRQAAGRGLQLLFYSVGIGQISSEVPQNLSASRPQDRQFILSSKKLLLSDSGFYLCAWSMSRRQLSNQPQHFGDGTRLSIL.

This clonotype was seen ten or more times. This chain connects TRBV20-1 to TRBJ2-7; tentatively, D is TRBD2 (6 bases). In germline, CDR1 is DFQATT, CDR2 SNEGSKA (reference sequence). Trimming cost V 3 bases and J 6 bases, with 9 bases left between them. CDR3 length: 11 residues. For the CDR3, the DNA is TGCAGTGCTAGGGAGGGAACCGAGCAGTACTTC. Its translation is CSAREGTEQYF.

This clonotype has a count of ten or more. The rearrangement joins TRBV5-6 to TRBJ2-6; no definite D call. The length of the CDR3 is 11 residues. Germline lookup yields CDR1 SGHDT and CDR2 YYEEEE. Deletions cut 7 bases from V and 3 bases from J, with 2 bases between. The CDR3 reads CASFGANVLTF. CDR3 in DNA: TGTGCCAGCTTTGGGGCCAACGTCCTGACTTTC.

As concerns this clonotype: This likely reflects a read error, since a far larger clone is one base away. The gene calls are TRBV5-8 and TRBJ2-5, with 9 bases aligning to TRBD2. Unmatched junction bases numbered 12, after V lost 1 base and J lost 11 bases. The germline CDR1 and CDR2 sequences are SGHTS and YDEGEE. This CDR3 contains 15 residues. This CDR3 is CASSLMLAGRNEQYF. As DNA, the CDR3 is TGTGCCAGCAGCTTGATGCTAGCGGGGAGGAATGAGCAGTACTTC. Complete variable domain (other parts from reference TRBV5-8 and TRBJ2-5): EAGVTQSPTHLIKTRGQQATLRCSPISGHTSVYWYQQALGLGLQFLLWYDEGEERNRGNFPPRFSGRQFPNYSSELNVNALELEDSALYLCASSLMLAGRNEQYFGPGTRLLVL.

In this sample, this clonotype turned up once. With only one base between it and a far larger clone, this is likely a read error. The chain recombines TRBV10-1 with TRBJ1-1; 7 positions match TRBD1. The CDR3 extends over 15 amino acids. In germline, CDR1 is WNHNN, CDR2 SYGVQD (reference sequence). CDR3 bases: TGTGCCAGCACCGGGGACAGCCTACTGAACACTGAAGCTTTCTTT. It is translated as CASTGDSLLNTEAFF.

This clonotype was picked up many times. The chain has TRBV30 and TRBJ1-1; D not certain. Trimming pared 0 bases from V and 4 bases from J, leaving 12 bases between. This CDR3 is built from 14 residues. Germline CDR1 is GTSNPN and CDR2 is SVGIG (reference sequence). The CDR3 nucleotides read TGTGCCTGGAGTGTAAGCCGATACGGCACTGAAGCTTTCTTT. Protein: CAWSVSRYGTEAFF.

V is TRBV20-1 and J is TRBJ2-1; TRBD2 agrees at 7 bases. V shed 0 bases, J shed 5 bases, and the junction held 10 bases outside the gene matches. CDR1 and CDR2 from the germline V gene are DFQATT and SNEGSKA (reference sequence). The CDR3 has 16 residues. The chain's CDR3 is CSARDLETSEDNEQFF. The CDR3 coding sequence is TGCAGTGCTAGAGATCTAGAAACTAGCGAGGACAATGAGCAGTTCTTC.

Of note for this clonotype: Given a far larger clone just one base away, this is likely a sequencing read error. The chain couples TRBV28 to TRBJ2-7; 9 bases are shared with TRBD2. Trimming took 2 bases from V and 7 from J; bases not matched to a gene: 6. This CDR3 has 14 residues. Germline lookup yields CDR1 MDHEN and CDR2 SYDVKM. The CDR3 spells CASSLGRGGDEQYF. CDR3 coding DNA: TGTGCCAGCAGTTTAGGGCGGGGGGGAGATGAGCAGTACTTC. The complete variable domain, with remaining parts taken from reference TRBV28 and TRBJ2-7, reads DVKVTQSSRYLVKRTGEKVFLECVQDMDHENMFWYRQDPGLGLRLIYFSYDVKMKEKGDIPEGYSVSREKKERFSLILESASTNQTSMYLCASSLGRGGDEQYFGPGTRLTVT.

With regard to this clonotype: A read error may be the cause here, since a much bigger clone is one base away. V and J are TRBV28 and TRBJ1-1; D unresolved. The CDR3 runs to 13 residues. CDR1 and CDR2 from the germline V gene are MDHEN and SYDVKM. CDR3: CACSSPPGSEAFF. CDR3 coding DNA: TGTGCCTGCAGTTCCCCACCAGGTTCTGAAGCTTTCTTT.

J is TRBJ2-7 and V is TRBV29-1; D is perhaps TRBD1 (6 bases). The CDR3 extends over 14 amino acids. CDR1 and CDR2 (germline): SQVTM, ANQGSEA. V lost 4 bases to trimming and J lost 0 bases, with 13 bases between them. CDR3 region: CSVVGEDSSYEQYF. The CDR3 coding sequence is TGCAGCGTTGTCGGCGAGGACAGCTCCTACGAGCAGTACTTC.

This clonotype was seen ten or more times. This sequence joins TRBV6-2 or TRBV6-3 and TRBJ1-1; D may be TRBD1 (6 bases). Germline values: CDR1 MNHEY, CDR2 SVGEGT. The CDR3 totals 11 residues. V was clipped by 6 bases and J by 11 bases, with 13 bases between them. CDR3 region: CASRETQGAFF. The CDR3 DNA reads TGTGCCAGCAGGGAAACGCAGGGGGCTTTCTTT.